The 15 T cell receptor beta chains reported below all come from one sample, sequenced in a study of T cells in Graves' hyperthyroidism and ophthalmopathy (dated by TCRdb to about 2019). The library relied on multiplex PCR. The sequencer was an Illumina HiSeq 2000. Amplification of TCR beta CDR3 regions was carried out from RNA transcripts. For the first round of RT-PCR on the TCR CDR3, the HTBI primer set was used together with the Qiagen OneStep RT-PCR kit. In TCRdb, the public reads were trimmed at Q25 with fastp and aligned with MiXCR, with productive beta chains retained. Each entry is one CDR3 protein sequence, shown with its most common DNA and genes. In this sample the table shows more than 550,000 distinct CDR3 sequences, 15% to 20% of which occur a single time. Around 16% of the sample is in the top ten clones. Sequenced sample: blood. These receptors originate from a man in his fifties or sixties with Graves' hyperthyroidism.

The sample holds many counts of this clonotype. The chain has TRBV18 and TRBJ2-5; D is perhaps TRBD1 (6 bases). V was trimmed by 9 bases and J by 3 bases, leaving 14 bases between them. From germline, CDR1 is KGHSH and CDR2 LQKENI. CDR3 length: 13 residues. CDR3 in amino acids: CASKGGGEETQYF. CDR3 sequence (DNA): TGTGCCAGTAAAGGGGGTGGCGAAGAGACCCAGTACTTC.

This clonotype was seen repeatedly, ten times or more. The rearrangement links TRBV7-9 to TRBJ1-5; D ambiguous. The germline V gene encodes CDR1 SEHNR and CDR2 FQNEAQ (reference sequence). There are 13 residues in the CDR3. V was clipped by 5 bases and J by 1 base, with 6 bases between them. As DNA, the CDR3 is TGTGCCAGCAGCCAAGACAGCAATCAGCCCCAGCATTTT. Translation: CASSQDSNQPQHF.

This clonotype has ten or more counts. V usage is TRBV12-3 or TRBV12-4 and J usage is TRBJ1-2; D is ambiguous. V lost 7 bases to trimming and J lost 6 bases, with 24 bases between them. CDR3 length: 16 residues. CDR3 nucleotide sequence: TGTGCCAGCACACTGGCAGGTTCTGAGGTAGTTCATGGCTACACCTTC. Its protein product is CASTLAGSEVVHGYTF.

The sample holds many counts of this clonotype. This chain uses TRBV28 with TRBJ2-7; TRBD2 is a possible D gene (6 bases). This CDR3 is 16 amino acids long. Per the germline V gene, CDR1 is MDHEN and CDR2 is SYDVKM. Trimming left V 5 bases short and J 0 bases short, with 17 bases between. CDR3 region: CASSPFRDGSSYEQYF. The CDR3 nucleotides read TGTGCCAGCAGTCCTTTCCGGGACGGGAGCTCCTACGAGCAGTACTTC.

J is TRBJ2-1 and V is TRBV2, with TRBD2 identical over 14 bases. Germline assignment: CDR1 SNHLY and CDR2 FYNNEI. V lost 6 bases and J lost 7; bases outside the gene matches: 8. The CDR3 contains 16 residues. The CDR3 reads CASRAGTSGSGNEQFF. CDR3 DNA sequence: TGTGCCAGCAGAGCCGGGACTAGCGGGAGCGGGAATGAGCAGTTCTTC.

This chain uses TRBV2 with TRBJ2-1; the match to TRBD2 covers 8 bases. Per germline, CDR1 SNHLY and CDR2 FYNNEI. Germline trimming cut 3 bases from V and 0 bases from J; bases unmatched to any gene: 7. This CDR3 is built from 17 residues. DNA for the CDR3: TGTGCCAGCAGTGATACTTCGGGGACTAGCTCCTACAATGAGCAGTTCTTC. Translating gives CASSDTSGTSSYNEQFF.

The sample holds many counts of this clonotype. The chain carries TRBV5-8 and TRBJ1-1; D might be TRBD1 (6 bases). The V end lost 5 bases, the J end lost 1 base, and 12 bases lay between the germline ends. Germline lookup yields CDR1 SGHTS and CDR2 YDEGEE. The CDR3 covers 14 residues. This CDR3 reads CASSATGWNTEAFF. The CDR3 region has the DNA TGTGCCAGCAGTGCGACAGGATGGAACACTGAAGCTTTCTTT.

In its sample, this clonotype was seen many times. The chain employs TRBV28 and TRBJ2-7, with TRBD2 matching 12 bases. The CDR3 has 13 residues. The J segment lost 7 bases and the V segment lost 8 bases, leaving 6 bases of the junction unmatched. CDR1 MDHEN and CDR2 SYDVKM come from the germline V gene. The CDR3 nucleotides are TGTGCCAGCCTTAATGGACTAGCGGGAGAGCAGTACTTC. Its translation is CASLNGLAGEQYF.

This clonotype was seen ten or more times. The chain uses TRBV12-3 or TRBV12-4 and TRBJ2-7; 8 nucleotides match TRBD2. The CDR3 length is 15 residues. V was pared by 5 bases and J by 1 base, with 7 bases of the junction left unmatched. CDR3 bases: TGTGCCAGCAGTCCCGGCGGGAGGCGTTCCTACGAGCAGTACTTC. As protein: CASSPGGRRSYEQYF.

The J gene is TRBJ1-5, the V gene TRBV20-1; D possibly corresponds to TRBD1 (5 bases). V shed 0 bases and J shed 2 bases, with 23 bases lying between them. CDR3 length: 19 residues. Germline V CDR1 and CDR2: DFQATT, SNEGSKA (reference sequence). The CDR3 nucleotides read TGCAGTGCTAGAGATGTGTCGGTTGTGGGGGTTCGGGGCAATCAGCCCCAGCATTTT. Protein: CSARDVSVVGVRGNQPQHF.

CDR3 sequence: CASSSTSGTSEQFF. Here the CDR3 DNA reads TGTGCCAGCAGTTCGACTAGCGGGACGAGTGAGCAGTTCTTC. J is TRBJ2-1 and V is TRBV6-1; 11 bases line up with TRBD2. This CDR3 has 14 amino acids. With 5 bases clipped from V and 9 bases from J, the junction kept 6 bases outside the gene matches. The germline CDR1 and CDR2 sequences are MNHNS and SASEGT.

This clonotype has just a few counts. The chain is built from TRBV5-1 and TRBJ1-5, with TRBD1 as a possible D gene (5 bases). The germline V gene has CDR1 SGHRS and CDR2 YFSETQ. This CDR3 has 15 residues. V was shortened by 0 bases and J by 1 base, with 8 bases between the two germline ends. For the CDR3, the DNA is TGCGCCAGCAGCTTGGAGGGGACGAGCAATCAGCCCCAGCATTTT. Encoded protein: CASSLEGTSNQPQHF.

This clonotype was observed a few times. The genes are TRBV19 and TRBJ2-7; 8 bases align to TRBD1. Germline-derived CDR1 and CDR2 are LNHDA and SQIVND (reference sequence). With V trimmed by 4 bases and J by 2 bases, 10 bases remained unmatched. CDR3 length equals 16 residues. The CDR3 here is CASSTSWTGNPYEQYF. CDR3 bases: TGTGCCAGTAGTACCTCCTGGACAGGGAACCCCTACGAGCAGTACTTC.

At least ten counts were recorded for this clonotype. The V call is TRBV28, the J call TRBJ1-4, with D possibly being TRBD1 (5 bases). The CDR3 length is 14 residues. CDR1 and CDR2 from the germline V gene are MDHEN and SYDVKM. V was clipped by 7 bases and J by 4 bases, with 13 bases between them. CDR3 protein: CASKGEQLNEKLFF. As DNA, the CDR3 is TGTGCCAGCAAAGGGGAACAGCTTAATGAAAAACTGTTTTTT.

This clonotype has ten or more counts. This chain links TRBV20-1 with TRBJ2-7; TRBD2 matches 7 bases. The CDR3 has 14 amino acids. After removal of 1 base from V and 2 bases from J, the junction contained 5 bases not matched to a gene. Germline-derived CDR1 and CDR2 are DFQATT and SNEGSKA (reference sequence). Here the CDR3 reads CSARVLAEPYEQYF. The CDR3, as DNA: TGCAGTGCTAGAGTGCTAGCGGAACCCTACGAGCAGTACTTC.